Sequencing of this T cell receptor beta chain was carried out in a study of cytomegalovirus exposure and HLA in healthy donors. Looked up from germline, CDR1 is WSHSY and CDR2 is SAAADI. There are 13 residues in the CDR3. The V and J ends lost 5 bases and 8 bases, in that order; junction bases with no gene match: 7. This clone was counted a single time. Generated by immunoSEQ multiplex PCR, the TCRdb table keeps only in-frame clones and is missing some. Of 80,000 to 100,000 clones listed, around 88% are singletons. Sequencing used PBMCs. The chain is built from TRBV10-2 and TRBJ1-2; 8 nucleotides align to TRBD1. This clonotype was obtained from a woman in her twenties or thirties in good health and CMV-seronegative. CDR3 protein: CASSSGQGGGYTF. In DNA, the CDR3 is TGCGCCAGCAGTTCCGGACAGGGCGGAGGCTACACCTTC.